The sequence of this T cell receptor (beta chain) was determined in a study of cytomegalovirus exposure and HLA in healthy donors. General observations from the study: Sequencing likely generated an artifact that appeared as a cluster of highly shared sequence variants.

The V and J ends lost 2 bases and 4 bases respectively, with 18 bases between them. CDR3 size: 17 residues. CDR1 is LNHNV and CDR2 is YYDKDF in the germline V gene (reference sequence). Notes on this clone: The antigen is not known.

Primers: 60 Vbeta forward and 13 Jbeta reverse. Authors' analysis steps: Approximately 10 million shared chains were among about 80 million unique TCR beta chains counted in a later analysis. Assay used: immunoSEQ multiplex PCR; TCRdb lists only in-frame clones, some missing. V and J calls and clone size follow that table, whereas D and trimming were derived from the DNA. In the table there are some 150,000 clones, roughly 80% of which are singletons. Healthy bone marrow donors supplied every sample. Though probably carrying unrecorded immune exposures, donors were nominally healthy at sampling. The rearrangement links TRBV15 to TRBJ2-1; D is unclear. The clonotype comes from a woman in her twenties or thirties in good health and CMV-seronegative. Sequenced material: PBMCs. The CDR3 DNA sequence: TGTGCCACCAGCAGACCAGTGGGCCTTTCGCCGTACAATGAGCAGTTCTTC. The encoded protein is CATSRPVGLSPYNEQFF.